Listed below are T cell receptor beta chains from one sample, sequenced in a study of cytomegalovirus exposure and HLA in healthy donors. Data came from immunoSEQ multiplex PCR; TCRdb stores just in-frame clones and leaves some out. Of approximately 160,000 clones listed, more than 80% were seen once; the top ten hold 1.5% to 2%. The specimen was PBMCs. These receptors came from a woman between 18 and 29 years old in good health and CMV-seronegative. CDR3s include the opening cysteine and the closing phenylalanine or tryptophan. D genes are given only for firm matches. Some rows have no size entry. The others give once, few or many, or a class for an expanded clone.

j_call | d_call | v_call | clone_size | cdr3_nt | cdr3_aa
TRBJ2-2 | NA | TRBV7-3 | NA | TGTGCCAGCAGCTTATCGGGAGTGAACACCGGGGAGCTGTTTTTT | CASSLSGVNTGELFF
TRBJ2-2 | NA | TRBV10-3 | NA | TGTGCCATCAGCAGGGTGGCCGGGGAGCTGTTTTTT | CAISRVAGELFF
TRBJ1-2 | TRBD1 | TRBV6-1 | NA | TGTGCCAGCAGTGAAGCAGGGACAGGGGGCGGTGGCTACACCTTC | CASSEAGTGGGGYTF
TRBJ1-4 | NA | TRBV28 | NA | TGTGCCAGCAGCCGCTGGCCCCAGGGTTTGTATGAAAAACTGTTTTTT | CASSRWPQGLYEKLFF
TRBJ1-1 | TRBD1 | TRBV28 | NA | TGTGCCAGCAGCTTGGACAGGGCCATGAACACTGAAGCTTTCTTT | CASSLDRAMNTEAFF
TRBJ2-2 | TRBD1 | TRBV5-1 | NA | TGCGCCAGCAGCTGGGGACAGGGGTTGACCGGGGAGCTGTTTTTT | CASSWGQGLTGELFF
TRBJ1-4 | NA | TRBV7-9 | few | TGTGCCAGCAGCTTAGTGGGCTCAACTAATGAAAAACTGTTTTTT | CASSLVGSTNEKLFF
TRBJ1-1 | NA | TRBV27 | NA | TGTGCCAGCAGTGCGGGCGGGGTGAACACTGAAGCTTTCTTT | CASSAGGVNTEAFF
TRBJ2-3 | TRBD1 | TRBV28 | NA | TGTGCCAGCAGGGGACAGTACCGCTACACAGATACGCAGTATTTT | CASRGQYRYTDTQYF
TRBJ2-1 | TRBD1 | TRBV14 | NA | TGTGCCAGCACCCAGGGGGCGACAGGGGGAGGACTAGTCCTCTACAATGAGCAGTTCTTC | CASTQGATGGGLVLYNEQFF
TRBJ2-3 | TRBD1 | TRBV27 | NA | TGTGCCAGCAATAACAGGGGCCCAGATACGCAGTATTTT | CASNNRGPDTQYF
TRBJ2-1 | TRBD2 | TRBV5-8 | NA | TGTGCCAGCAGCTTGGTCCAGACTAGCGGGAGTATCAATGAGCAGTTCTTC | CASSLVQTSGSINEQFF
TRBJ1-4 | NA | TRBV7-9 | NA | TGTGCCAGCAGCTTACCCCGCGCGAAACTGTTTTTT | CASSLPRAKLFF
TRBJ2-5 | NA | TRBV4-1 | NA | TGCGCCAGCGGGGGACTTAGCGGTGTCGCGGAGACCCAGTACTTC | CASGGLSGVAETQYF